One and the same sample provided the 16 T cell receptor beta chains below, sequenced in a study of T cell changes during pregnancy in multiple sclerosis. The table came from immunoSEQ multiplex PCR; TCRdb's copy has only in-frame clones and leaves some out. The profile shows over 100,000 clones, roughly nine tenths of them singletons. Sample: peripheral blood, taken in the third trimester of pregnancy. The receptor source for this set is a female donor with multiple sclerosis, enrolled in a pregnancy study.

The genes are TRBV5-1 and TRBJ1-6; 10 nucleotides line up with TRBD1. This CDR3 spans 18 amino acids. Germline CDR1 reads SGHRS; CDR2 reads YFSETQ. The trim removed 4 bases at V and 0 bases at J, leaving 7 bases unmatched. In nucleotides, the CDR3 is TGCGCCAGCAGCGAACCGGGACAGGGGAGCTCCTATAATTCACCCCTCCACTTT. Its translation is CASSEPGQGSSYNSPLHF.

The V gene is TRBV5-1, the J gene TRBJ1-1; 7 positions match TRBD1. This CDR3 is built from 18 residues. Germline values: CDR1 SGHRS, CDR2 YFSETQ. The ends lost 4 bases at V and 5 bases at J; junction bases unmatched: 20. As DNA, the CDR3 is TGCGCCAGCAGCGCGCTCCCCGGGACAGCCCCGGGGACGACTGAAGCTTTCTTT. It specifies CASSALPGTAPGTTEAFF. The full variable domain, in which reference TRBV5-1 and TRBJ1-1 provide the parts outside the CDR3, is KAGVTQTPRYLIKTRGQQVTLSCSPISGHRSVSWYQQTPGQGLQFLFEYFSETQRNKGNFPGRFSGRQFSNSRSEMNVSTLELGDSALYLCASSALPGTAPGTTEAFFGQGTRLTVV.

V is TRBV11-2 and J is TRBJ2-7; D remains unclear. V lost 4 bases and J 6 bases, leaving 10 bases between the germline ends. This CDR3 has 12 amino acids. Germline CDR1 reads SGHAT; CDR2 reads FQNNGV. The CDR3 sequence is CASSYASGEQYF. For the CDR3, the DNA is TGTGCCAGCAGCTATGCTTCGGGCGAGCAGTACTTC.

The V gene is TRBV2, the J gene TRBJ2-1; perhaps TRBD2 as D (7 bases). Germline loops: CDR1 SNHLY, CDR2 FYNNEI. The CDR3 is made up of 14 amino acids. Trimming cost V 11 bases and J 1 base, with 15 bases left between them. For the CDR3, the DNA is TGTGCCGAGCTAAGGGGGGGGTCCTACAATGAGCAGTTCTTC. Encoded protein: CAELRGGSYNEQFF. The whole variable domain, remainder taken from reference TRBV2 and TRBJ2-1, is EPEVTQTPSHQVTQMGQEVILRCVPISNHLYFYWYRQILGQKVEFLVSFYNNEISEKSEIFDDQFSVERPDGSNFTLKIRSTKLEDSAMYFCAELRGGSYNEQFFGPGTRLTVL.

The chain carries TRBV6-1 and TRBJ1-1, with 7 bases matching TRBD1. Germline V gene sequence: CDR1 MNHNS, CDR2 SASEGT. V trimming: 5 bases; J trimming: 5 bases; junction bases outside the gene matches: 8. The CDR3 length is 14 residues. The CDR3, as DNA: TGTGCCAGCAGTCCGACACAGGGGAAGACTGAAGCTTTCTTT. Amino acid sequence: CASSPTQGKTEAFF.

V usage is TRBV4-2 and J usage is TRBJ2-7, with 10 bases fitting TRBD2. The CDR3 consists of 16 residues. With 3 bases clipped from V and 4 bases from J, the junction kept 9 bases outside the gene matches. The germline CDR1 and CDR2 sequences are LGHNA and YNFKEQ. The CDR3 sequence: CASSQGRAGGLYEQYF. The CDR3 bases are TGTGCCAGCAGCCAGGGGAGAGCGGGGGGGTTATACGAGCAGTACTTC.

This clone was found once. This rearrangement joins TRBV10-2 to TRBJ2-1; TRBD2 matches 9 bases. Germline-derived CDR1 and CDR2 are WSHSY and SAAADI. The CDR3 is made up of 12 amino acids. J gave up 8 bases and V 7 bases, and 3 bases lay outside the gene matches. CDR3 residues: CASNVAGDEQFF. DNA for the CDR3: TGCGCCAGCAACGTAGCGGGAGATGAGCAGTTCTTC.

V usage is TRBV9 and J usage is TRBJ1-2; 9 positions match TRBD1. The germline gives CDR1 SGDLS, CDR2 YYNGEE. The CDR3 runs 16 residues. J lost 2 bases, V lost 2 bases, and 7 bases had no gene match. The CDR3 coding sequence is TGTGCCAGCAGCGTGTCGCATGGACAGGGGAACTATGGCTACACCTTC. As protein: CASSVSHGQGNYGYTF.

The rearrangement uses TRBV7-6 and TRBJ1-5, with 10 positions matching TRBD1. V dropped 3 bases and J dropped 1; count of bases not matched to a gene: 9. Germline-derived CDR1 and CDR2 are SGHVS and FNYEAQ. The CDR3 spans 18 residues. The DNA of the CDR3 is TGTGCCAGCAGCTTGGGACCGGGACAGGGGATCAGCAATCAGCCCCAGCATTTT. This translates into CASSLGPGQGISNQPQHF.

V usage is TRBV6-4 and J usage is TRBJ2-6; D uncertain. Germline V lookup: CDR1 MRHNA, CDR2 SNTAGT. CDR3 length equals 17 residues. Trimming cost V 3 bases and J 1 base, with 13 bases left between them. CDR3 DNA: TGTGCCAGCAGTGAGGTGTACCCGACTTCTGGGGCCAACGTCCTGACTTTC. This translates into CASSEVYPTSGANVLTF.

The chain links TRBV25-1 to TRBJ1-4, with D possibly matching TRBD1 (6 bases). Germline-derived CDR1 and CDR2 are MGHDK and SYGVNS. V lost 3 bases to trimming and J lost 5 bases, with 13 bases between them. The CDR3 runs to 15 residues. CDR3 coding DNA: TGTGCCAGCAGTGACCCCGGGACATTAAATGAAAAACTGTTTTTT. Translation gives CASSDPGTLNEKLFF.

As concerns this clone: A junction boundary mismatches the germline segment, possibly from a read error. DNA of the CDR3: TGTGCCAGCAGCCGCCGGGTGGGTAAGGTCTTC. It specifies CASSRRVGKVF. This chain uses TRBV11-2 with TRBJ1-2, with unresolved D. The CDR3 totals 11 residues. Germline assignment: CDR1 SGHAT and CDR2 FQNNGV.

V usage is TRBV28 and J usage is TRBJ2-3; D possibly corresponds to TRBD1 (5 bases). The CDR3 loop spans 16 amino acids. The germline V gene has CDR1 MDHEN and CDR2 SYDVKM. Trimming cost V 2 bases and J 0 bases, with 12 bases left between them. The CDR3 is CASSLLLTVSTDTQYF. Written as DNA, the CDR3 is TGTGCCAGCAGTTTACTTTTGACAGTCAGCACAGATACGCAGTATTTT.

The CDR3 is CASRRGQATTEAFF. In nucleotides, the CDR3 is TGTGCCAGCAGACGGGGACAGGCGACCACTGAAGCTTTCTTT. The genes are TRBV2 and TRBJ1-1; 8 bases fit TRBD1. V was clipped by 6 bases and J by 4 bases; unmatched bases: 7. Per the germline V gene, CDR1 is SNHLY and CDR2 is FYNNEI. The CDR3 is made up of 14 amino acids.

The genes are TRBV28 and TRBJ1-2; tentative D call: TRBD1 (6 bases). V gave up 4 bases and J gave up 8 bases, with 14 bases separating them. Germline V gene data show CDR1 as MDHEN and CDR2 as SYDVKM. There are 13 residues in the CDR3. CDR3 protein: CASSSGGHHGYTF. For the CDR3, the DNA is TGTGCCAGCAGTTCTGGGGGACACCACGGCTACACCTTC.

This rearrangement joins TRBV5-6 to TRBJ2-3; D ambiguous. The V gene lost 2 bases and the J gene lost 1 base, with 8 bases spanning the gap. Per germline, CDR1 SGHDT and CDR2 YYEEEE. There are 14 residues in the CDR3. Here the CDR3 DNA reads TGTGCCAGCAGCTTCTCTCCCGGCACAGATACGCAGTATTTT. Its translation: CASSFSPGTDTQYF.